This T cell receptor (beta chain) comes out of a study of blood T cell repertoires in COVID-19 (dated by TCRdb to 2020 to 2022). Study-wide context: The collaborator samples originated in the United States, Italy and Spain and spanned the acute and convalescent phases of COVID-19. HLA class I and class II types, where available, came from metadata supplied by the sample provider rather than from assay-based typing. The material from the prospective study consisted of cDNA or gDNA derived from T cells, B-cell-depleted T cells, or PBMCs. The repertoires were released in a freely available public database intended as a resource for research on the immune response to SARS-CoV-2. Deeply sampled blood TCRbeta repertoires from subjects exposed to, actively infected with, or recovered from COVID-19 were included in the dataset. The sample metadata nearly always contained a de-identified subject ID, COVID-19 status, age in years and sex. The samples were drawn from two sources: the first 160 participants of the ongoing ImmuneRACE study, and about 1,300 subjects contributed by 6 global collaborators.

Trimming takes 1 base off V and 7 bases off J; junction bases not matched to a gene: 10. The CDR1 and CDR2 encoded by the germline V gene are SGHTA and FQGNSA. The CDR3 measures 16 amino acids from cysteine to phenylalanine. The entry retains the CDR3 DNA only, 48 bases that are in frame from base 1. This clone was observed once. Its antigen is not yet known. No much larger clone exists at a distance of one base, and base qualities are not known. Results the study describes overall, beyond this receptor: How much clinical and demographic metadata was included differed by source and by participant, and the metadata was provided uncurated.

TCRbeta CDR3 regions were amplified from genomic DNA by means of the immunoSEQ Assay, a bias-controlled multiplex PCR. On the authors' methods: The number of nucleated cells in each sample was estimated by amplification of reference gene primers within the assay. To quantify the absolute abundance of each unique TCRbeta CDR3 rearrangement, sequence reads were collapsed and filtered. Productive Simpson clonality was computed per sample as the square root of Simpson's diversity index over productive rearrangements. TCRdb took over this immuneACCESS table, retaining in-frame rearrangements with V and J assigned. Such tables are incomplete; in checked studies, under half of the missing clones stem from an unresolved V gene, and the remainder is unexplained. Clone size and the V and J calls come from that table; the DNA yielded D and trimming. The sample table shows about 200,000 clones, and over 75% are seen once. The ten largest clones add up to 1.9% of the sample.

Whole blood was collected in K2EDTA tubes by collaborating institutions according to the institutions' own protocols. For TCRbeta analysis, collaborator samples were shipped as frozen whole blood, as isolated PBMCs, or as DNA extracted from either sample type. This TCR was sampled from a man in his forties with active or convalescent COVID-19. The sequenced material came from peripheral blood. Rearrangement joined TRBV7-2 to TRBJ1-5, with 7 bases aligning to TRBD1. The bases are TGTGCCAGCAGCTTAGGTGACAGGGTCGGGGCCCAGCCCCAGCATTTT. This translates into CASSLGDRVGAQPQHF.